The clone carrying this T cell receptor (beta chain) showed up just a few times. Its target is not known. The sample belongs to a study of CD8 T cells in Susac syndrome. Findings and limits, study-wide: The authors acknowledged that their TCR sequencing and HLA analysis involved a relatively small number of individuals.

Sequencing of TCR beta was performed on blood CD8+ T cells and on blood CD4+ T cells. Healthy donors were controls matched for age and sex. With random hexamers, reverse transcription was performed on 0.5 to 1 ug of RNA. A multiplex approach, immunoSEQ multiplex PCR, amplified TCR beta CDR3 across 54 Vbeta and 13 Jbeta. TCRdb re-called the immunoSEQ multiplex PCR reads through MiXCR, storing one row per CDR3 protein. The profile shows under 200,000 distinct CDR3 sequences, 90% to 95% of them singletons. This CDR3 has 14 amino acids. The V and J ends lost 7 bases and 8 bases respectively, with 18 bases between them. From germline, CDR1 is SNHLY and CDR2 FYNNEI.

The V gene is TRBV2, the J gene TRBJ2-1; maybe TRBD2 (5 bases). The receptor was derived from a human donor in good health. Sequencing was done on a sample of CD4+ T cells from PBMCs. The CDR3 coding sequence is TGTGCCAGCAATCGAGAGGGCCTATCGGATGAGCAGTTCTTC. Translation: CASNREGLSDEQFF.